The rows below give T cell receptor beta chains drawn from one sample of a study of PD-1 blockade in classical Hodgkin lymphoma. Assay: immunoSEQ multiplex PCR; the TCRdb copy retains only in-frame clones and omits some. The data hold around 60,000 clones, with roughly 91% observed a single time. The sequences come from peripheral blood mononuclear cells (PBMCs), collected before the second cycle of nivolumab. Every receptor here comes from a human donor with classical Hodgkin lymphoma. CDR3s include the opening cysteine and the closing phenylalanine or tryptophan. Fields, in order: J gene, D gene, clone size, V gene, CDR3 DNA, CDR3 protein. The D gene is left open where the match is weak. Clone size is given for some rows only: seen once, a few or many times, or a class if the clone is expanded.

>TRBJ2-1|.|.|TRBV11-2
TGTGCCAGCAGCCCACCCGCCCCGGGTGAGCAGTTCTTC
CASSPPAPGEQFF
>TRBJ2-1|TRBD2|few|TRBV19
TGTGCCAGTCAGCCGGGACTAGGGGTAGAGCAGTTCTTC
CASQPGLGVEQFF
>TRBJ1-2|.|.|TRBV10-2
TGCGCCAGCAGTGAGAAATTCGGGACGGCCTCTACTTCTGGCTACACCTTC
CASSEKFGTASTSGYTF
>TRBJ2-3|.|.|TRBV7-9
TGTGCCAGCAGCCGACCGGGCACAGATACGCAGTATTTT
CASSRPGTDTQYF
>TRBJ2-7|TRBD2|.|TRBV10-2
TGCGCCAGCGGACTAGCGGGGGACAGCTCCTACGAGCAGTACTTC
CASGLAGDSSYEQYF
>TRBJ1-6|.|once|TRBV9
TGTGCCAGCAGCGTAGCAGGGGACAATTCACCCCTCCACTTT
CASSVAGDNSPLHF
>TRBJ2-1|.|.|TRBV28
TGTGCCAGCACCCGAAGATACAATGAGCAGTTCTTC
CASTRRYNEQFF
>TRBJ1-1|.|.|TRBV6-6
TGTGCCAGCAGTTTCGTCAGGCCTGAAGCTTTCTTT
CASSFVRPEAFF
>TRBJ2-7|TRBD2|.|TRBV28
TGTGCCAGCAGTTTACAGCGGGGGGCCTACGAGCAGTACTTC
CASSLQRGAYEQYF
>TRBJ1-5|.|.|TRBV28
TGTGCCAGCAGTTTATCACCGGTAAATCAGCCCCAGCATTTT
CASSLSPVNQPQHF
>TRBJ2-5|.|.|TRBV7-6
TGTGCCAGCAGCTACAGGGAGGGAGAGACCCAGTACTTC
CASSYREGETQYF
>TRBJ1-3|.|.|TRBV5-1
TGCGCCAGCAGCTTGGCCCCGTCCTCTGGAAACACCATATATTTT
CASSLAPSSGNTIYF
>TRBJ2-7|.|.|TRBV5-1
TGCGCCAGCAGATGGGGGGTGACCTACGAGCAGTACTTC
CASRWGVTYEQYF
>TRBJ2-2|.|.|TRBV5-1
TGCGCCAGCTCAGCGACAACGAACACCGGGGAGCTGTTTTTT
CASSATTNTGELFF
>TRBJ1-6|.|.|TRBV28
TGTGCCAGCACACCTTCCCCCGGCAGCTTCTATAATTCACCCCTCCACTTT
CASTPSPGSFYNSPLHF
>TRBJ2-5|.|.|TRBV6-6
TGTGCCAGCACCGCACTAGAGACCCAGTACTTC
CASTALETQYF
>TRBJ1-4|.|.|TRBV5-1
TGCGCCAGCAGCTTGGCGCTTGCAACTAATGAAAAACTGTTTTTT
CASSLALATNEKLFF
>TRBJ2-2|.|once|TRBV5-1
TGCGCCAGCACCCTGAGGGCAGGGAACACCGGGGAGCTGTTTTTT
CASTLRAGNTGELFF